One and the same sample provided the 6 T cell receptor beta chains below, sequenced in a study of T cell changes during pregnancy in multiple sclerosis. Repertoires were generated with immunoSEQ multiplex PCR, while TCRdb's copy carries only in-frame clones and drops some. The sample has 70,000 to 80,000 clones; 90% to 95% are singletons. The sequencing here drew on peripheral blood, taken in the first trimester of pregnancy. The receptor source for this set is a female donor with multiple sclerosis, enrolled in a pregnancy study.

The chain carries TRBV28 and TRBJ2-3; a possible D gene is TRBD2 (6 bases). V was shortened by 5 bases and J by 3 bases, with 12 bases between the two germline ends. The V gene's germline CDR1 is MDHEN and CDR2 SYDVKM. This CDR3 comprises 14 residues. The CDR3 protein is CASSEFGGTDTQYF. The CDR3 coding sequence is TGTGCCAGCAGTGAGTTTGGGGGGACAGATACGCAGTATTTT.

This chain uses TRBV12-5 with TRBJ2-3; D may be TRBD2 (6 bases). The CDR3 extends over 14 amino acids. V was pared by 2 bases and J by 3 bases, with 9 bases between. Germline loops: CDR1 LGHNT, CDR2 FRNRAP. The CDR3 DNA reads TGTGCTAGTGGTTTGACTAGCCGGACAGATACGCAGTATTTT. Encoded protein: CASGLTSRTDTQYF.

The rearrangement joins TRBV11-2 to TRBJ1-2; maybe TRBD1 (6 bases). Germline assignment: CDR1 SGHAT and CDR2 FQNNGV. Trimming shortened V by 5 bases and J by 4 bases, and 11 bases separated the two germline ends. This CDR3 contains 13 residues. CDR3 in amino acids: CASSPGVGYGYTF. Written as DNA, the CDR3 is TGTGCCAGCAGCCCAGGGGTCGGCTATGGCTACACCTTC.

The chain couples TRBV7-9 to TRBJ2-3; 10 nucleotides agree with TRBD2. The J segment lost 3 bases and the V segment lost 2 bases, leaving 2 bases of the junction unmatched. The CDR3 contains 15 residues. From germline, CDR1 is SEHNR and CDR2 FQNEAQ (reference sequence). The chain's CDR3 is CASSLQRGGTDTQYF. The CDR3 DNA sequence: TGTGCCAGCAGCTTACAGCGGGGGGGGACAGATACGCAGTATTTT.

DNA of the CDR3: TGTGCCAGCTTGGTACAGGGTAGGGTTAATGAAAAACTGTTTTTT. Residues: CASLVQGRVNEKLFF. This chain connects TRBV21-1 to TRBJ1-4; TRBD1 reflects the table's D call only, with no check against the DNA. TRBV21-1 is annotated as a pseudogene. There are 15 residues in the CDR3.

This chain uses TRBV5-4 with TRBJ2-1; D is possibly TRBD2 (5 bases). Trimming took 0 bases from V and 9 from J, leaving 10 bases between them. Germline CDR1 is SGHNT and CDR2 is YYREEE (reference sequence). CDR3 length: 13 amino acids. This chain's CDR3 is CASSLERRFEQFF. The CDR3 DNA sequence: TGTGCCAGCAGCTTGGAACGGAGGTTTGAGCAGTTCTTC.